Detailed here is one T cell receptor beta chain. Its antigen is as yet unknown. This record belongs to a study of cytomegalovirus exposure and HLA in healthy donors. Study-level points and caveats: In vitro, a few CMV-associated chains proved specific for CMV antigens. Later on, a genetic analysis was performed. It linked a missense variant in DCLRE1C with V- and J-gene trimming of TCR beta.

The primer mix had 60 Vbeta and 13 Jbeta primers. The method was immunoSEQ multiplex PCR; TCRdb's version includes in-frame clones alone and lacks a portion of them. Of 150,000 to 200,000 clones detected, around three quarters appear once; the ten largest clones hold over 6%. The V and J ends lost 2 bases and 2 bases respectively, with 10 bases between them. The V gene's germline CDR1 is SGHRS and CDR2 YFSETQ. CDR3 size: 14 residues. The V call is TRBV5-1, the J call TRBJ1-1; no firm D call. The sequencing input was PBMCs. The source of this sequence is a man aged 35 to 55 in good health and CMV-seropositive. CDR3 DNA: TGCGCCAGCAGCTTCAGGTCAGCTAACACTGAAGCTTTCTTT. It specifies CASSFRSANTEAFF.